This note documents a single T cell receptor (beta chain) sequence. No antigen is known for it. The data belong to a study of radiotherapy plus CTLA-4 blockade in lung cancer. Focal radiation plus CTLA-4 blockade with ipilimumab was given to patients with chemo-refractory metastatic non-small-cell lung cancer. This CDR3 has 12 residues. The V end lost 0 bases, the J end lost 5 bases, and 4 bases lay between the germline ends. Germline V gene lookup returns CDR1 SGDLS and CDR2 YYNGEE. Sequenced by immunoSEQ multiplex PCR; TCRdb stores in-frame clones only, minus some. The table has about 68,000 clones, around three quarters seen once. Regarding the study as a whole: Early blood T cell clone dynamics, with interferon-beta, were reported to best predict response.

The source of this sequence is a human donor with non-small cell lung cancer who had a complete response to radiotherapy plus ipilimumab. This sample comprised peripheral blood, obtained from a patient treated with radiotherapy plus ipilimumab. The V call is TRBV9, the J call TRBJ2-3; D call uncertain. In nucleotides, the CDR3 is TGTGCCAGCAGCGTAGCTTTAGATACGCAGTATTTT. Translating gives CASSVALDTQYF.